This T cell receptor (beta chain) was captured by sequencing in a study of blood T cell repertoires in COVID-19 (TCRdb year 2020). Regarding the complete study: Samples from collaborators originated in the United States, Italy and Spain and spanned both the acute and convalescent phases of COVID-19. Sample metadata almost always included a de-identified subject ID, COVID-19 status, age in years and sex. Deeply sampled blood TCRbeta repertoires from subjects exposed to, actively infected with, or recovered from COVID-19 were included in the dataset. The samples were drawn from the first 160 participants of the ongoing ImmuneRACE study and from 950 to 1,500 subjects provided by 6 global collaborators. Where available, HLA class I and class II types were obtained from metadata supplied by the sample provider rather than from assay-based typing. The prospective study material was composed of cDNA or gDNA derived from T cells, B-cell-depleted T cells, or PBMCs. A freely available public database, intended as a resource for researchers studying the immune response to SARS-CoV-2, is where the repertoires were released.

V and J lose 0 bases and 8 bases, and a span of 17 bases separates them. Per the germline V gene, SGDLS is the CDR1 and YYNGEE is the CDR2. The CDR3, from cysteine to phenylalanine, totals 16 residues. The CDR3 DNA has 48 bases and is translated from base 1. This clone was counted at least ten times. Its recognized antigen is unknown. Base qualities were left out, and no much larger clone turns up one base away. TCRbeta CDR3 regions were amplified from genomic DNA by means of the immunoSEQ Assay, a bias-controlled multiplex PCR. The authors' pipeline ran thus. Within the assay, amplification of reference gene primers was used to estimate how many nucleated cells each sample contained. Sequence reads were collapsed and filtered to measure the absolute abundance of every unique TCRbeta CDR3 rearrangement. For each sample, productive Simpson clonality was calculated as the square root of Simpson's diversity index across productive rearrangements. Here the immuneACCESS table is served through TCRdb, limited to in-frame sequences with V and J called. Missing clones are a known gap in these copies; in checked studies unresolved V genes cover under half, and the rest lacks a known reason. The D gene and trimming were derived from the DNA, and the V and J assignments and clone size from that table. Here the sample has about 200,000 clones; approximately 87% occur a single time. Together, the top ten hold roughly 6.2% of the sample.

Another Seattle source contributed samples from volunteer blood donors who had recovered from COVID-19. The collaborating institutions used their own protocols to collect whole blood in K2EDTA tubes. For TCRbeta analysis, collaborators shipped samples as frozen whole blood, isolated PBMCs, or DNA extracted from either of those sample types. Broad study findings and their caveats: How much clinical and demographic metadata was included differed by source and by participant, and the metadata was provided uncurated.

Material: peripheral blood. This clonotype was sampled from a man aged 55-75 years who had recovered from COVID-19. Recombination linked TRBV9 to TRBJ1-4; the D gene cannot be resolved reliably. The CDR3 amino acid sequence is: CASSVGPGRAQEKLFF. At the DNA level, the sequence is TGTGCCAGCAGCGTAGGGCCGGGGAGGGCTCAAGAAAAACTGTTTTTT.